The 31 T cell receptor beta chains below come from one sample, sequenced in a study of blood T cell repertoires in COVID-19. Profiling relied on immunoSEQ multiplex PCR, and the TCRdb table lists in-frame clones only, not all of them. The sample contains 220,000 or so clones, roughly 80% of which appear only once. The sample was PBMCs or T cells enriched from blood (not recorded which). The receptors here all came from a woman between 40 and 50 years old with acute COVID-19.

This clone was found a few times. The chain recombines TRBV3-1 (or the pseudogene TRBV3-2) with TRBJ1-6; tentatively, D is TRBD1 (6 bases). The CDR3 spans 14 residues. Trimming pared 1 base from V and 8 bases from J, leaving 9 bases between. Germline assignment: CDR1 LGHDT and CDR2 YNNKEL (reference sequence). The CDR3: CASSQGQAYSPLHF. The CDR3 DNA is TGTGCCAGCAGCCAAGGACAGGCCTATTCACCCCTCCACTTT.

This chain links TRBV2 with TRBJ1-1, with TRBD1 matching 8 bases. V was pared by 5 bases and J by 1 base, with 3 bases of the junction left unmatched. The CDR3 runs 14 residues. Germline V gene lookup returns CDR1 SNHLY and CDR2 FYNNEI. The CDR3 nucleotides are TGTGCCAGCAGTTCAGGGGGCTGGAACACTGAAGCTTTCTTT. Translated, it gives CASSSGGWNTEAFF.

This chain connects TRBV19 to TRBJ1-6; maybe TRBD1 (5 bases). The ends were cut back, 5 bases at V and 11 bases at J, with 19 bases in the middle. Per germline, CDR1 LNHDA and CDR2 SQIVND (reference sequence). The CDR3 covers 15 residues. In nucleotides, the CDR3 is TGTGCCAGTAGTCCCCAAGGGCAGGGTCAAGCACCCCTCCACTTT. It specifies CASSPQGQGQAPLHF.

This chain links TRBV6-1 with TRBJ2-4; D is possibly TRBD1 (5 bases). V was shortened by 3 bases and J by 5 bases, with 8 bases between the two germline ends. This CDR3 comprises 13 residues. The germline gives CDR1 MNHNS, CDR2 SASEGT. As DNA, the CDR3 is TGTGCCAGCAGTGAGACAGTCCAAAACATTCAGTACTTC. It codes for CASSETVQNIQYF.

There are a few counts of this clone. V is TRBV9 and J is TRBJ2-7, with TRBD2 matching over 7 bases. The V gene's germline CDR1 is SGDLS and CDR2 YYNGEE. The CDR3 sequence is 17 residues long. V was pared by 3 bases and J by 4 bases, with 16 bases of the junction left unmatched. CDR3 nucleotides: TGTGCCAGCAGCGCGGGGGATGGGGCGGGAGCCGAATACGAGCAGTACTTC. Its translation: CASSAGDGAGAEYEQYF.

For the CDR3, the DNA is TGCGCCAGCAGTTCGGGACAGGGGGCTTACGAGCAGTACTTC. This codes for CASSSGQGAYEQYF. The V and J genes are TRBV10-1 and TRBJ2-7; 12 nucleotides match TRBD1. Germline trimming cut 5 bases from V and 4 bases from J; bases unmatched to any gene: 3. Germline CDR1 and CDR2: WNHNN and SYGVQD (reference sequence). This CDR3 contains 14 residues.

This clone was counted only a few times. V gene TRBV24-1 combines with J gene TRBJ2-7; tentative D call: TRBD1 (6 bases). V lost 3 bases to trimming and J lost 6 bases, with 20 bases between them. Germline V gene sequence: CDR1 KGHDR, CDR2 SFDVKD. The CDR3 runs to 16 residues. CDR3 nucleotides: TGTGCCACCAGTGATCACCCGACAGGTCGAGGTACCGAGCAGTACTTC. Translating it yields CATSDHPTGRGTEQYF.

CDR3 DNA sequence: TGTGCCAGCAGTAGACCGACTTCGTTCGGGAAGCAGTACTTC. It specifies CASSRPTSFGKQYF. The rearrangement uses TRBV28 and TRBJ2-7, with D maybe TRBD2 (5 bases). This CDR3 contains 14 residues. Trimming cost V 5 bases and J 8 bases, with 19 bases left between them. Germline values: CDR1 MDHEN, CDR2 SYDVKM.

The chain joins TRBV2 to TRBJ1-2, with unresolved D. This CDR3 has 13 amino acids. Germline CDR1 SNHLY, CDR2 FYNNEI. Trimming cost V 7 bases and J 2 bases, with 11 bases left between them. In DNA form, the CDR3 reads TGTGCCAGCACCTCAAGCCGGAACTATGGCTACACCTTC. Its translation is CASTSSRNYGYTF.

The chain combines TRBV6-5 with TRBJ2-7, with 8 bases lining up with TRBD2. Germline V gene sequence: CDR1 MNHEY, CDR2 SVGAGI. This CDR3 spans 15 amino acids. V lost 5 bases and J lost 5; bases outside the gene matches: 11. The CDR3, as DNA: TGTGCCAGCAGTCCTGCCGACGGGGGGGCTAACGAGCAGTACTTC. It codes for CASSPADGGANEQYF.

CDR3 sequence reads: CATQSGSRYNEQFF. The CDR3 DNA reads TGTGCCACCCAAAGCGGGAGCCGCTACAATGAGCAGTTCTTC. The genes are TRBV24-1 and TRBJ2-1, with 8 bases fitting TRBD2. Germline V gene data show CDR1 as KGHDR and CDR2 as SFDVKD. J lost 3 bases, V lost 9 bases, and 6 bases had no gene match. There are 14 residues in the CDR3.

The CDR3 is CASSTGQGYTF. In nucleotides, the CDR3 is TGCGCCAGCAGTACGGGACAGGGCTACACCTTC. This chain joins TRBV5-1 and TRBJ1-2, with 7 bases aligning to TRBD1. J was trimmed by 8 bases and V by 5 bases; bases with no gene match: 3. Germline lookup yields CDR1 SGHRS and CDR2 YFSETQ. The CDR3 length is 11 residues.

V gene TRBV19 combines with J gene TRBJ1-3; TRBD1 matches 10 bases. This CDR3 is 15 amino acids long. The trim removed 4 bases at V and 2 bases at J, leaving 2 bases unmatched. Germline CDR1 is LNHDA and CDR2 is SQIVND (reference sequence). CDR3 amino acids: CASSTGQGTGNTIYF. The CDR3, as DNA: TGTGCCAGTAGTACGGGACAGGGGACTGGAAACACCATATATTTT.

This clone was counted between two and nine times. This chain links TRBV7-2 with TRBJ2-1; D remains ambiguous. The CDR3 has 17 amino acids. V lost 1 base, J lost 0 bases, and 13 bases lay in between. Germline V gene data show CDR1 as SGHTA and CDR2 as FQGNSA. CDR3 in DNA: TGTGCCAGCAGCTTAGTTGCGGTTACGAGCTCCTACAATGAGCAGTTCTTC. This encodes CASSLVAVTSSYNEQFF.

This clone has a handful of counts. The chain carries TRBV6-2 or TRBV6-3 and TRBJ1-5, with TRBD1 matching over 8 bases. Germline-derived CDR1 and CDR2 are MNHEY and SVGEGT. V was pared by 2 bases and J by 9 bases, with 9 bases of the junction left unmatched. The CDR3 runs to 15 residues. As DNA, the CDR3 is TGTGCCAGCAGTTACCACCGGGACAGGCCTCCGCCCCAGCATTTT. Protein sequence: CASSYHRDRPPPQHF.

The chain joins TRBV3-1 (or the pseudogene TRBV3-2) to TRBJ2-3, with TRBD2 matching over 11 bases. The CDR3 sequence is 17 residues long. Germline V lookup: CDR1 LGHDT, CDR2 YNNKEL (reference sequence). Trimming took 0 bases from V and 2 from J; bases not matched to a gene: 4. The CDR3, as DNA: TGTGCCAGCAGCCAAGAACTAGCGGGAGCCCCCACAGATACGCAGTATTTT. Amino acid sequence: CASSQELAGAPTDTQYF.

This rearrangement joins TRBV6-1 to TRBJ1-3; D not resolved. The CDR3 loop spans 14 amino acids. Germline CDR1 is MNHNS and CDR2 is SASEGT. The ends were cut back, 0 bases at V and 2 bases at J, with 5 bases in the middle. The CDR3 nucleotides are TGTGCCAGCAGTGAAGCGCACACTGGAAACACCATATATTTT. Residues: CASSEAHTGNTIYF.

The chain uses TRBV2 and TRBJ2-3, with TRBD2 matching over 9 bases. With 1 base clipped from V and 2 bases from J, the junction kept 1 base outside the gene matches. Germline lookup yields CDR1 SNHLY and CDR2 FYNNEI. The CDR3 has 15 amino acids. CDR3 in DNA: TGTGCCAGCAGTGAAGGACTAGCGGTCACAGATACGCAGTATTTT. Its translation: CASSEGLAVTDTQYF.

The chain links TRBV4-3 to TRBJ2-3; D might be TRBD1 (5 bases). Trimming stripped 1 base from V and 2 bases from J, with 16 bases between. Germline CDR1 LGHNA, CDR2 YSLEER. CDR3 length: 17 amino acids. DNA of the CDR3: TGCGCCAGCAGCCAAGGATCCGCTAGGGGATCCACAGATACGCAGTATTTT. It specifies CASSQGSARGSTDTQYF.

A few counts support this clone. V gene TRBV11-3 combines with J gene TRBJ2-2; D call uncertain. Germline loops: CDR1 SGHNT, CDR2 YENEEA. V was trimmed by 4 bases and J by 5 bases, leaving 5 bases between them. The CDR3 loop spans 12 amino acids. CDR3 residues: CASSSRTGELFF. DNA for the CDR3: TGTGCCAGCAGCTCCCGGACCGGGGAGCTGTTTTTT.

The count of this clone is one. This rearrangement joins TRBV10-2 to TRBJ1-1, with TRBD1 as a possible D gene (6 bases). Per germline, CDR1 WSHSY and CDR2 SAAADI. The CDR3 runs to 15 residues. V lost 3 bases, J lost 4 bases, and 15 bases lay in between. The CDR3 sequence: CASSDNQGYGTEAFF. The CDR3, as DNA: TGCGCCAGCAGTGATAATCAGGGGTACGGCACTGAAGCTTTCTTT.

V is TRBV6-6 and J is TRBJ1-2; D is uncertain. Germline V CDR1 and CDR2: MNHNY, SVGAGI (reference sequence). Trimming cost V 6 bases and J 2 bases, with 16 bases left between them. The CDR3 totals 15 residues. For the CDR3, the DNA is TGTGCCAGCAGCCACCCCTCGGGAACCAACTATGGCTACACCTTC. Translation: CASSHPSGTNYGYTF.

The V call is TRBV5-4, the J call TRBJ2-5; no clear D gene. Germline assignment: CDR1 SGHNT and CDR2 YYREEE (reference sequence). The CDR3 has 14 amino acids. V was trimmed by 0 bases and J by 2 bases, leaving 8 bases between them. In nucleotides, the CDR3 is TGTGCCAGCAGCTTGGCACCCGAGCAAGAGACCCAGTACTTC. Its translation: CASSLAPEQETQYF. Full variable domain (remainder filled in from reference TRBV5-4 and TRBJ2-5): ETGVTQSPTHLIKTRGQQVTLRCSSQSGHNTVSWYQQALGQGPQFIFQYYREEENGRGNFPPRFSGLQFPNYSSELNVNALELDDSALYLCASSLAPEQETQYFGPGTRLLVL.

The chain is built from TRBV11-3 and TRBJ2-1; 8 bases are shared with TRBD2. Looked up from germline, CDR1 is SGHNT and CDR2 is YENEEA. Unmatched junction bases numbered 4, after V lost 0 bases and J lost 3 bases. The CDR3 is 16 residues long. The CDR3 coding sequence is TGTGCCAGCAGCTTAGATACCAGCGGGAGCTACAATGAGCAGTTCTTC. Residues: CASSLDTSGSYNEQFF. Drawing the rest from reference TRBV11-3 and TRBJ2-1, the complete variable domain is EAGVVQSPRYKIIEKKQPVAFWCNPISGHNTLYWYLQNLGQGPELLIRYENEEAVDDSQLPKDRFSAERLKGVDSTLKIQPAELGDSAVYLCASSLDTSGSYNEQFFGPGTRLTVL.

The chain is built from TRBV10-1 and TRBJ2-1, with TRBD2 matching 7 bases. The V gene end was trimmed by 0 bases and the J gene end by 0 bases; junction bases not matched to a gene: 2. Germline loops: CDR1 WNHNN, CDR2 SYGVQD (reference sequence). The CDR3 runs to 16 residues. The CDR3 reads CASSESGGNSYNEQFF. In nucleotides, the CDR3 is TGCGCCAGCAGTGAGTCGGGGGGGAACTCCTACAATGAGCAGTTCTTC.

The chain has TRBV9 and TRBJ2-3; D gene unclear. Germline V gene sequence: CDR1 SGDLS, CDR2 YYNGEE. V gave up 1 base and J gave up 4 bases, with 7 bases separating them. CDR3 size: 13 residues. This CDR3 is CASSVRGPDTQYF. DNA for the CDR3: TGTGCCAGCAGCGTAAGAGGCCCAGATACGCAGTATTTT.

The V and J genes are TRBV27 and TRBJ1-2; no clear D. The length of the CDR3 is 15 residues. Germline-derived CDR1 and CDR2 are MNHEY and SMNVEV (reference sequence). Trimming cost V 1 base and J 3 bases, with 12 bases left between them. CDR3 in DNA: TGTGCCAGCAGTTTATTTAGCCGCCCGGACTATGGCTACACCTTC. Translated, it gives CASSLFSRPDYGYTF.

This clone appeared a single time. The chain combines TRBV9 with TRBJ1-3; a possible D gene is TRBD1 (6 bases). Germline CDR1 and CDR2: SGDLS and YYNGEE. The CDR3 contains 11 residues. V was trimmed by 8 bases and J by 4 bases, leaving 7 bases between them. The CDR3 sequence is CASGGGNTIYF. DNA of the CDR3: TGTGCCAGTGGGGGCGGAAACACCATATATTTT.

The chain joins TRBV6-1 to TRBJ2-6, with TRBD1 identical over 8 bases. This CDR3 has 16 residues. Germline values: CDR1 MNHNS, CDR2 SASEGT. V was pared by 4 bases and J by 3 bases, with 5 bases of the junction left unmatched. The CDR3 protein is CASSVQGAHGANVLTF. Written as DNA, the CDR3 is TGTGCCAGCAGTGTCCAGGGGGCGCATGGGGCCAACGTCCTGACTTTC.

The chain recombines TRBV19 with TRBJ2-4; tentatively, D is TRBD2 (7 bases). Trimming shortened V by 0 bases and J by 8 bases, and 20 bases separated the two germline ends. Germline V gene data show CDR1 as LNHDA and CDR2 as SQIVND (reference sequence). This CDR3 has 17 amino acids. CDR3 residues: CASSIDRGAKVGDIQYF. CDR3 nucleotide sequence: TGTGCCAGTAGTATAGATCGGGGGGCCAAAGTGGGAGACATTCAGTACTTC.

The rearrangement joins TRBV14 to TRBJ2-3, with D possibly matching TRBD2 (5 bases). The CDR3 has 13 amino acids. CDR1 is SGHDN, CDR2 FVKESK, per germline. Trimming took off 2 bases at V and 9 bases at J, with 12 bases between the two ends. CDR3 sequence reads: CASSQPGVNTQYF. The DNA of the CDR3 is TGTGCCAGCAGCCAACCCGGGGTCAACACGCAGTATTTT.